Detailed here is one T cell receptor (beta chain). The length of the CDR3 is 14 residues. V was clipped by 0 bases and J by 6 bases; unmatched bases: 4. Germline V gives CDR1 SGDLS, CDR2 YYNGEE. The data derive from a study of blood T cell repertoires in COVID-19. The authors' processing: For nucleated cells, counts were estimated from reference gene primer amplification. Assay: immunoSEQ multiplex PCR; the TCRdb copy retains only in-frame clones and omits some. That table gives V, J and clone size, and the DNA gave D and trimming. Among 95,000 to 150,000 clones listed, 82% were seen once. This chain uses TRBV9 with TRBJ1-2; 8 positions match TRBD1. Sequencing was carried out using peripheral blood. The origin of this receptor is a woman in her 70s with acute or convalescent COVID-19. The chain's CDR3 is CASSVVQTGDGYTF. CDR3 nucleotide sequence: TGTGCCAGCAGCGTAGTCCAGACAGGGGATGGCTACACCTTC.